The clone carrying this T cell receptor beta chain was observed many times. Its antigen is as yet unknown. V dropped 0 bases and J dropped 6 bases, with 15 bases sitting between them. The CDR3 has 15 residues. Diagnoses were established using clinical symptoms, serum thyroxine and TRAb, thyroid ultrasound and orbital computed tomography. The data were obtained in a study of T cells in Graves' hyperthyroidism and ophthalmopathy. Broader study findings: Appearing also in blood were most of the thyroid clonotypes expanded above 0.001.

TCR beta CDR3 sequences were amplified from RNA transcripts. Carried out on the TCR CDR3, a first-round RT-PCR used the HTBI primer set. TCRdb recomputed calls from the multiplex PCR reads with MiXCR, one row per CDR3 protein. The sample holds roughly 350,000 distinct CDR3 sequences; 14% are singletons and the top ten take approximately 23%. This clonotype originated in a woman aged 30 to 39 with Graves' hyperthyroidism. The rearrangement joins TRBV12-3 or TRBV12-4 to TRBJ2-7, with D tentatively TRBD1 or TRBD2 (6 bases each). Sequenced input: blood. CDR3 in amino acids: CASSLAGGSWVEQYF. CDR3 sequence (DNA): TGTGCCAGCAGTTTAGCGGGGGGCTCCTGGGTCGAGCAGTACTTC.